The rows below give T cell receptor beta chains drawn from one sample of a study of shared clonotypes between healthy human individuals. Profiled with immunoSEQ multiplex PCR; TCRdb holds only in-frame clones, not every one. The sample lists 980,000 or so clones, more than 75% occurring once. Material for sequencing was memory CD4+ T cells sorted from blood. The origin of the receptors is a man between 18 and 29 years old in good health. The CDR3 runs from the conserved cysteine through the conserved F or W. D genes are given only for firm matches. A row's size may be missing; if present it is once, few, many or a size class.

j_call: TRBJ2-3; d_call: TRBD2; v_call: TRBV5-1; clone_size: NA; cdr3_nt: TGCGCCAGCAGCCAGGGACTAGTTTCAGATACGCAGTATTTT; cdr3_aa: CASSQGLVSDTQYF
j_call: TRBJ1-1; d_call: NA; v_call: TRBV15; clone_size: NA; cdr3_nt: TGTGCCACCAGCAGAGATCAGGCAGGGCGGACTGAAGCTTTCTTT; cdr3_aa: CATSRDQAGRTEAFF
j_call: TRBJ2-7; d_call: NA; v_call: TRBV7-2; clone_size: NA; cdr3_nt: TGTGCCAGCAGCATACATGCTGGAGGGGCCTACGAGCAGTACTTC; cdr3_aa: CASSIHAGGAYEQYF
j_call: TRBJ2-3; d_call: TRBD1; v_call: TRBV4-2; clone_size: NA; cdr3_nt: TGTGCCAGCAGCCGGGGGGGACAGGGTTCCCGGACAGATACGCAGTATTTT; cdr3_aa: CASSRGGQGSRTDTQYF
j_call: TRBJ2-7; d_call: NA; v_call: TRBV18; clone_size: NA; cdr3_nt: TGTGCCAGCTCACGGAACAGGGAAGAGCAGTACTTC; cdr3_aa: CASSRNREEQYF
j_call: TRBJ2-4; d_call: NA; v_call: TRBV6-5; clone_size: NA; cdr3_nt: TGTGCCAGCAGTTATGACAGCTTAAACATTCAGTACTTC; cdr3_aa: CASSYDSLNIQYF
j_call: TRBJ1-3; d_call: NA; v_call: TRBV19; clone_size: NA; cdr3_nt: TGTGCCAGTAGACCTACAGGGAGCTCTGGAAACACCATATATTTT; cdr3_aa: CASRPTGSSGNTIYF
j_call: TRBJ1-6; d_call: TRBD1; v_call: TRBV7-9; clone_size: NA; cdr3_nt: TGTGCCAGCAGCTCTACCGGGACAGGGGATTCACCCCTCCACTTT; cdr3_aa: CASSSTGTGDSPLHF
j_call: TRBJ2-2; d_call: TRBD1; v_call: TRBV5-1; clone_size: NA; cdr3_nt: TGCGCCAGCAGCTTGTGGCAGGGGGCCACCGGGGAGCTGTTTTTT; cdr3_aa: CASSLWQGATGELFF
j_call: TRBJ1-6; d_call: TRBD1; v_call: TRBV10-3; clone_size: once; cdr3_nt: TGTGCCATCAGGTTTCAGGGATCGGACAGGGATTCACCCCTCCACTTT; cdr3_aa: CAIRFQGSDRDSPLHF
j_call: TRBJ1-1; d_call: TRBD1; v_call: TRBV5-1; clone_size: NA; cdr3_nt: TGCGCCAGCAGCGGTGGACAGGGGGCGGGAGATGAAGCTTTCTTT; cdr3_aa: CASSGGQGAGDEAFF
j_call: TRBJ1-2; d_call: NA; v_call: TRBV9; clone_size: few; cdr3_nt: TGTGCCAGCAGCGTAGGGCAGAACTATGGCTACACCTTC; cdr3_aa: CASSVGQNYGYTF
j_call: TRBJ2-3; d_call: NA; v_call: TRBV9; clone_size: NA; cdr3_nt: TGTGCCAGCAGCGTAGTAGCGACTGGGAATACGCAGTATTTT; cdr3_aa: CASSVVATGNTQYF
j_call: TRBJ2-5; d_call: TRBD1; v_call: TRBV6-5; clone_size: few; cdr3_nt: TGTGCCAGCAGCCCGGGACAGAGGAGAGAGACCCAGTACTTC; cdr3_aa: CASSPGQRRETQYF
j_call: TRBJ1-6; d_call: TRBD1; v_call: TRBV18; clone_size: NA; cdr3_nt: TGTGCCAGCTCACCGGACAGGGTGGTATCACCCCTCCACTTT; cdr3_aa: CASSPDRVVSPLHF
j_call: TRBJ1-2; d_call: NA; v_call: TRBV9; clone_size: NA; cdr3_nt: TGTGCCAGCAGCCCCGAGGGACCAAGCTATGGCTACACCTTC; cdr3_aa: CASSPEGPSYGYTF
j_call: TRBJ1-2; d_call: NA; v_call: TRBV5-6; clone_size: NA; cdr3_nt: TGTGCCAGCAGCGCCAGAGCAGGGAAGGAAGGCTACACCTTC; cdr3_aa: CASSARAGKEGYTF
j_call: TRBJ1-1; d_call: NA; v_call: TRBV6-1; clone_size: NA; cdr3_nt: TGTGCCAGCAGTGAAGGTCGGGGGCTCGCCGACACTGAAGCTTTCTTT; cdr3_aa: CASSEGRGLADTEAFF
j_call: TRBJ1-6; d_call: NA; v_call: TRBV10-3; clone_size: NA; cdr3_nt: TGTGCCATCAGTGCAGGGCCCTCCTATAATTCACCCCTCCACTTT; cdr3_aa: CAISAGPSYNSPLHF
j_call: TRBJ2-3; d_call: NA; v_call: TRBV6-6; clone_size: NA; cdr3_nt: TGTGCCAGCAGCCCCCTAGATACGCAGTATTTT; cdr3_aa: CASSPLDTQYF
j_call: TRBJ2-5; d_call: NA; v_call: TRBV30; clone_size: NA; cdr3_nt: TGTGCCTGGAGTACGGCCCAAGAGACCCAGTACTTC; cdr3_aa: CAWSTAQETQYF
j_call: TRBJ2-1; d_call: NA; v_call: TRBV28; clone_size: NA; cdr3_nt: TGTGCCAGCAGTTTTGGGGGGTATTTCAATGAGCAGTTCTTC; cdr3_aa: CASSFGGYFNEQFF
j_call: TRBJ1-1; d_call: TRBD1; v_call: TRBV2; clone_size: NA; cdr3_nt: TGTGCCAGCAGAGACAGGACAGGGGGGTATGAAGCTTTCTTT; cdr3_aa: CASRDRTGGYEAFF
j_call: TRBJ2-7; d_call: NA; v_call: TRBV5-1; clone_size: NA; cdr3_nt: TGCGCCAGCCGCACAGGGATCCAGGACGAGCAGTACTTC; cdr3_aa: CASRTGIQDEQYF
j_call: TRBJ2-7; d_call: NA; v_call: TRBV7-2; clone_size: NA; cdr3_nt: TGTGCCAGCAGAAAAGGAGGACAGTCGAACTACGAGCAGTACTTC; cdr3_aa: CASRKGGQSNYEQYF
j_call: TRBJ2-1; d_call: NA; v_call: TRBV11-2; clone_size: NA; cdr3_nt: TGTGCCAGCAGCCTTGTAGCGGACAGCTCCTACAATGAGCAGTTCTTC; cdr3_aa: CASSLVADSSYNEQFF
j_call: TRBJ2-7; d_call: TRBD2; v_call: TRBV11-2; clone_size: NA; cdr3_nt: TGTGCCAGCAGCAGGGGGACTAGCGGGAGTTCCGAGCAGTACTTC; cdr3_aa: CASSRGTSGSSEQYF
j_call: TRBJ2-7; d_call: TRBD1; v_call: TRBV2; clone_size: NA; cdr3_nt: TGTGCCAGCAACTGGGACAGGGGGTACGAGCAGTACTTC; cdr3_aa: CASNWDRGYEQYF
j_call: TRBJ2-7; d_call: TRBD1; v_call: TRBV28; clone_size: NA; cdr3_nt: TGTGCCAGCAGCTCCTCCGGTAGGGACAGGAGATCCTACGAGCAGTACTTC; cdr3_aa: CASSSSGRDRRSYEQYF
j_call: TRBJ2-7; d_call: NA; v_call: TRBV7-9; clone_size: few; cdr3_nt: TGTGCCAGCGGAGCCGGGACTTCAAACTACGAGCAGTACTTC; cdr3_aa: CASGAGTSNYEQYF
j_call: TRBJ1-5; d_call: NA; v_call: TRBV18; clone_size: NA; cdr3_nt: TGTGCCAGCTCACCGTCCGGGGCGGGCACCCAGCATTTT; cdr3_aa: CASSPSGAGTQHF
j_call: TRBJ2-6; d_call: NA; v_call: TRBV6-1; clone_size: NA; cdr3_nt: TGTGCCAGCAGTGAAAGAACTGCTATTGGGGCCAACGTCCTGACTTTC; cdr3_aa: CASSERTAIGANVLTF
j_call: TRBJ2-7; d_call: NA; v_call: TRBV7-8; clone_size: NA; cdr3_nt: TGTGCCAGCGGCAGGGAGGCCTCCTACGAGCAGTACTTC; cdr3_aa: CASGREASYEQYF
j_call: TRBJ2-3; d_call: TRBD2; v_call: TRBV4-2; clone_size: NA; cdr3_nt: TGTGCCAGCAGCACCCAGAGCGGGGGCCAGACAGATACGCAGTATTTT; cdr3_aa: CASSTQSGGQTDTQYF
j_call: TRBJ1-1; d_call: NA; v_call: TRBV4-1; clone_size: NA; cdr3_nt: TGCGCCAGCAGCCAAGAGGGTCGGTCAGGGGTAGCTTTCTTT; cdr3_aa: CASSQEGRSGVAFF
j_call: TRBJ2-1; d_call: TRBD2; v_call: TRBV19; clone_size: once; cdr3_nt: TGTGCCAGTAGATCTAGCGGGCACGTTTCCGATGAGCAGTTCTTC; cdr3_aa: CASRSSGHVSDEQFF
j_call: TRBJ1-2; d_call: NA; v_call: TRBV10-3; clone_size: NA; cdr3_nt: TGTGCCTCCACCGGAGATTTCGGCTACACCTTC; cdr3_aa: CASTGDFGYTF
j_call: TRBJ1-1; d_call: NA; v_call: TRBV9; clone_size: few; cdr3_nt: TGTGCCAGCAGCGTATCGACAGGGAACACTGAAGCTTTCTTT; cdr3_aa: CASSVSTGNTEAFF
j_call: TRBJ2-7; d_call: NA; v_call: TRBV12-2; clone_size: NA; cdr3_nt: TGTGCAAGTCGCCCTTGGGGAGCGTGGGGTTACGAGCAGTACTTC; cdr3_aa: CASRPWGAWGYEQYF
j_call: TRBJ1-4; d_call: NA; v_call: TRBV5-1; clone_size: NA; cdr3_nt: TGCGCCAGCAGCTTAGCGGCGAGGGGAGGGGAAAAACTGTTTTTT; cdr3_aa: CASSLAARGGEKLFF
j_call: TRBJ2-3; d_call: TRBD2; v_call: TRBV19; clone_size: NA; cdr3_nt: TGTGCCAGTAGCGGTGGCGGGGGAACAGATACGCAGTATTTT; cdr3_aa: CASSGGGGTDTQYF
j_call: TRBJ1-5; d_call: NA; v_call: TRBV2; clone_size: NA; cdr3_nt: TGTGCCAGCGTTGGACAGAGAAGCAATCAGCCCCAGCATTTT; cdr3_aa: CASVGQRSNQPQHF
j_call: TRBJ2-1; d_call: NA; v_call: TRBV7-3; clone_size: NA; cdr3_nt: TGTGCCAGCAGCTTAATGGGGAGCTCCTACAATGAGCAGTTCTTC; cdr3_aa: CASSLMGSSYNEQFF
j_call: TRBJ1-2; d_call: NA; v_call: TRBV30; clone_size: NA; cdr3_nt: TGTGCCTGGAGGCACCCTTCAGGGGCTGGAGGCTACACCTTC; cdr3_aa: CAWRHPSGAGGYTF
j_call: TRBJ2-7; d_call: TRBD1; v_call: TRBV2; clone_size: once; cdr3_nt: TGTGCCAGCAGCCGACAGGGGGCTACCTACGAGCAGTACTTC; cdr3_aa: CASSRQGATYEQYF
j_call: TRBJ2-3; d_call: NA; v_call: TRBV5-1; clone_size: NA; cdr3_nt: TGCGCCAGCAGCTTGGCAGGGGGAGGGACAGATACGCAGTATTTT; cdr3_aa: CASSLAGGGTDTQYF
j_call: TRBJ2-7; d_call: NA; v_call: TRBV10-2; clone_size: few; cdr3_nt: TGCGCCAGCAGTCCAGGGGCCTACGAGCAGTACTTC; cdr3_aa: CASSPGAYEQYF
j_call: TRBJ2-4; d_call: NA; v_call: TRBV6-5; clone_size: NA; cdr3_nt: TGTGCCAGCAGTTCCCCCCGGGCAGGGCTGAGAAACATTCAGTACTTC; cdr3_aa: CASSSPRAGLRNIQYF
j_call: TRBJ1-6; d_call: NA; v_call: TRBV5-1; clone_size: NA; cdr3_nt: TGCGCCAGCAGCAACCGGGACTCTAATTCACCCCTCCACTTT; cdr3_aa: CASSNRDSNSPLHF
j_call: TRBJ1-1; d_call: TRBD1; v_call: TRBV6-6; clone_size: NA; cdr3_nt: TGTGCCAGCAGTTACTCCCGACAGGGAGCGCCTGAAGCTTTCTTT; cdr3_aa: CASSYSRQGAPEAFF